The 9 T cell receptor beta chains in this list originate from one sample, sequenced in a study of blood T cell repertoires in COVID-19. Data came from immunoSEQ multiplex PCR; TCRdb stores just in-frame clones and leaves some out. The sample includes about 42,000 clones, about 85% seen only once; the top ten take roughly 13%. The sequencing input was peripheral blood. The receptors were sampled from a woman in her 70s in a cohort sampled during active COVID-19.

The J gene is TRBJ2-5, the V gene TRBV15; D remains unclear. The CDR3 sequence is 14 residues long. The V and J ends lost 1 base and 3 bases respectively, with 9 bases between them. From germline, CDR1 is LNHNV and CDR2 YYDKDF (reference sequence). This chain's CDR3 is CATSRGGEEETQYF. As DNA, the CDR3 is TGTGCCACCAGCAGAGGTGGAGAGGAAGAGACCCAGTACTTC.

This clone was seen a single time. The rearrangement links TRBV5-1 to TRBJ2-1; no clear D. CDR1 and CDR2 (germline): SGHRS, YFSETQ. The CDR3 covers 14 residues. With 4 bases removed from V and 8 bases from J, the gap between germline ends came to 16 bases. In DNA, the CDR3 is TGCGCCAGCAGCCTATCCCCCCCGAGCTATGAGCAGTTCTTC. Its translation is CASSLSPPSYEQFF.

The chain links TRBV28 to TRBJ1-2; 7 nucleotides match TRBD1. Germline assignment: CDR1 MDHEN and CDR2 SYDVKM. CDR3 length: 16 residues. J gave up 3 bases and V 2 bases, and 9 bases lay outside the gene matches. CDR3 nucleotides: TGTGCCAGCAGTTTACAGGGGACAGTACAATACTATGGCTACACCTTC. It is translated as CASSLQGTVQYYGYTF.

The J gene is TRBJ2-2, the V gene TRBV9; 9 nucleotides line up with TRBD2. The CDR3 runs to 15 residues. Germline loops: CDR1 SGDLS, CDR2 YYNGEE. V trimming: 6 bases; J trimming: 7 bases; junction bases outside the gene matches: 10. Written as DNA, the CDR3 is TGTGCCAGCATGGCGGGAGGGCCGTTAGGCGGGGAGCTGTTTTTT. This gives the protein CASMAGGPLGGELFF. Complete variable domain (other parts from reference TRBV9 and TRBJ2-2): DSGVTQTPKHLITATGQRVTLRCSPRSGDLSVYWYQQSLDQGLQFLIQYYNGEERAKGNILERFSAQQFPDLHSELNLSSLELGDSALYFCASMAGGPLGGELFFGEGSRLTVL.

This clone was observed a few times. The rearrangement joins TRBV28 to TRBJ1-4; 7 nucleotides match TRBD1. This CDR3 is built from 15 residues. Germline V gene data show CDR1 as MDHEN and CDR2 as SYDVKM. The V gene end was trimmed by 2 bases and the J gene end by 7 bases; junction bases not matched to a gene: 7. The CDR3 DNA is TGTGCCAGCAGTTTAGTAGGGGGCTCGGGTGAAAAACTGTTTTTT. This gives the protein CASSLVGGSGEKLFF. The variable domain in full, completed from reference TRBV28 and TRBJ1-4, reads DVKVTQSSRYLVKRTGEKVFLECVQDMDHENMFWYRQDPGLGLRLIYFSYDVKMKEKGDIPEGYSVSREKKERFSLILESASTNQTSMYLCASSLVGGSGEKLFFGSGTQLSVL.

The V call is TRBV19, the J call TRBJ2-2, with D perhaps TRBD2 (6 bases). Germline lookup yields CDR1 LNHDA and CDR2 SQIVND (reference sequence). V lost 7 bases and J lost 5, with 14 bases in between. This CDR3 spans 14 amino acids. DNA of the CDR3: TGTGCCAGTACGCGACTAGACGCAACCGGGGAGCTGTTTTTT. This encodes CASTRLDATGELFF. Full variable domain (missing parts from reference TRBV19 and TRBJ2-2): DGGITQSPKYLFRKEGQNVTLSCEQNLNHDAMYWYRQDPGQGLRLIYYSQIVNDFQKGDIAEGYSVSREKKESFPLTVTSAQKNPTAFYLCASTRLDATGELFFGEGSRLTVL.

This sequence joins TRBV5-1 and TRBJ2-3, with 7 positions matching TRBD1. V shed 4 bases, J shed 6 bases, and the junction held 17 bases outside the gene matches. This CDR3 has 17 residues. Germline CDR1 SGHRS, CDR2 YFSETQ. CDR3 region: CASSPTLRQGVADTQYF. CDR3 DNA: TGCGCCAGCAGCCCAACCCTGCGACAGGGAGTGGCGGATACGCAGTATTTT.

This clone was picked up one time. The rearrangement uses TRBV27 and TRBJ2-7; D possibly corresponds to TRBD2 (5 bases). The CDR3 runs 13 residues. Germline lookup yields CDR1 MNHEY and CDR2 SMNVEV (reference sequence). The V and J ends lost 4 bases and 9 bases respectively, with 16 bases between them. The CDR3 reads CASSSRGPKAQYF. The CDR3 coding sequence is TGTGCCAGCAGTTCCCGGGGTCCAAAAGCGCAGTACTTC.

The chain carries TRBV5-1 and TRBJ1-3; unclear D gene. The CDR3 runs to 15 residues. Per germline, CDR1 SGHRS and CDR2 YFSETQ. The V end lost 0 bases, the J end lost 4 bases, and 11 bases lay between the germline ends. CDR3 in amino acids: CASSLDGVAGNTIYF. The CDR3 coding sequence is TGCGCCAGCAGCTTGGACGGTGTCGCGGGAAACACCATATATTTT.